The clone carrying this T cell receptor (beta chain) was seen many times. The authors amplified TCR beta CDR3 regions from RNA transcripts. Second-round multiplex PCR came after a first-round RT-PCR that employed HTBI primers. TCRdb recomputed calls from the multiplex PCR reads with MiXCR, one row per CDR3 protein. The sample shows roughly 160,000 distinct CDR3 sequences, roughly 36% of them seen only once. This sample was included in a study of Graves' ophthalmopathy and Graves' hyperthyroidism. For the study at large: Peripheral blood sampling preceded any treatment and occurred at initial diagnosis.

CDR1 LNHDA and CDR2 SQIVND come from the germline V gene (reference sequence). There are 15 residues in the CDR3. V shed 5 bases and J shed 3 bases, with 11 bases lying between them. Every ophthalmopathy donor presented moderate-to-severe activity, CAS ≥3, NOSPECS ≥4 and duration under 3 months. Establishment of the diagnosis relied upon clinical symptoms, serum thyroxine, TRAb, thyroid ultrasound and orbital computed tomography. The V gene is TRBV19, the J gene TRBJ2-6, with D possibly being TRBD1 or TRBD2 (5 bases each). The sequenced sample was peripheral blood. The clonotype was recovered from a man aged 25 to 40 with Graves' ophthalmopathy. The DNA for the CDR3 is TGTGCCAGTAGTGTAGGGGAGTTTGGGGCCAACGTCCTGACTTTC. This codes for CASSVGEFGANVLTF.